This record covers a single TCR beta chain. As yet, its antigen is unknown. A multiplex PCR was run with 60 Vbeta primers and 13 Jbeta primers. The assay was immunoSEQ multiplex PCR, and TCRdb's table has in-frame clones only and misses some. The table lists 150,000 to 200,000 clones, 70% to 80% of them singletons. The data were obtained in a study of cytomegalovirus exposure and HLA in healthy donors. Study observations and caveats: Rarity held for most TCR sequences, but there were some public TCRs that occurred in many donors.

This CDR3 has 14 amino acids. Trimming pared 4 bases from V and 1 base from J, leaving 10 bases between. Germline V gene data show CDR1 as LGHNA and CDR2 as YSLEER. The V gene is TRBV4-3, the J gene TRBJ1-1; no clear D gene. The sequenced material came from PBMCs. The clonotype was recovered from a woman in her forties or fifties in good health and CMV-seronegative. CDR3 amino acids: CASSRQIANTEAFF. The CDR3 DNA sequence: TGCGCCAGCAGCCGGCAAATAGCGAACACTGAAGCTTTCTTT.